The clone carrying this T cell receptor beta chain was recorded a few times. Its specificity is unknown. The source of the sample is a study of beta chain features in type 1 diabetes. Study-wide points: In every one of the four CD4+ subsets, TCRB CDR3s were moderately but significantly shorter in Type 1 diabetes patients.

All of the isolated RNA was reverse transcribed, so expressed TCRB transcripts were sequenced. The assay was immunoSEQ multiplex PCR, and TCRdb's table has in-frame clones only and misses some. Seen here are 200,000 to 300,000 clones, 11% to 15% observed once, and the top ten hold roughly 0.019%. Purity above 95% was achieved in all sorted populations. The sequenced sample was naive CD4+ T cells from blood. This clonotype originated in a man aged 25-40 years with type 1 diabetes.

DNA for the CDR3: TGTGCCAGTCTCAAGCCCGCCGGCTATGGCTACACCTTC. It yields the protein CASLKPAGYGYTF. The chain is built from TRBV19 and TRBJ1-2, with no clear D. The length of the CDR3 is 13 residues. Germline V CDR1 and CDR2: LNHDA, SQIVND (reference sequence). V was pared by 8 bases and J by 4 bases, with 14 bases between. The full variable domain, with the rest looked up from reference TRBV19 and TRBJ1-2, is DGGITQSPKYLFRKEGQNVTLSCEQNLNHDAMYWYRQDPGQGLRLIYYSQIVNDFQKGDIAEGYSVSREKKESFPLTVTSAQKNPTAFYLCASLKPAGYGYTFGSGTRLTVV.